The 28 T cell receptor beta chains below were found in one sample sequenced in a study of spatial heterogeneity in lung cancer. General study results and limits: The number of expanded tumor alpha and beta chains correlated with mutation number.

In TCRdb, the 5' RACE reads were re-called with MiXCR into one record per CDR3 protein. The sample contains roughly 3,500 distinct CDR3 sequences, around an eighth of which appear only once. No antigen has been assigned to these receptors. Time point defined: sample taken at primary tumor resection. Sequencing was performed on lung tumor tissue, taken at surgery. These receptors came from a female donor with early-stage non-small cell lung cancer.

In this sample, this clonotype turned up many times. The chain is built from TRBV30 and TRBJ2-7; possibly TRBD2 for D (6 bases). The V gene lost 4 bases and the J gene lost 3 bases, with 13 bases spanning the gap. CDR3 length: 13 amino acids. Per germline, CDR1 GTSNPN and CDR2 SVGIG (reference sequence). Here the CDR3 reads CAWTALRDYEQYF. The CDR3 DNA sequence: TGTGCCTGGACCGCACTGCGGGACTACGAGCAGTACTTC.

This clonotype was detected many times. CDR3 amino acids: CASSFSSSTDTQYF. CDR3 nucleotide sequence: TGTGCCAGCAGTTTTAGCAGTAGCACAGATACGCAGTATTTT. This chain connects TRBV7-2 to TRBJ2-3; D uncertain. The V and J ends lost 6 bases and 0 bases respectively, with 10 bases between them. Germline V lookup: CDR1 SGHTA, CDR2 FQGNSA. This CDR3 is built from 14 residues.

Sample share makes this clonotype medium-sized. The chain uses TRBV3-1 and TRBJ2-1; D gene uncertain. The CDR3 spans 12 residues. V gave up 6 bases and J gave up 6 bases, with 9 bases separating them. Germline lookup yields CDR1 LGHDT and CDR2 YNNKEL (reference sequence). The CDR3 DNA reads TGTGCCAGCAGTTCGCAGTCCAATGAGCAGTTCTTC. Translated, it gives CASSSQSNEQFF.

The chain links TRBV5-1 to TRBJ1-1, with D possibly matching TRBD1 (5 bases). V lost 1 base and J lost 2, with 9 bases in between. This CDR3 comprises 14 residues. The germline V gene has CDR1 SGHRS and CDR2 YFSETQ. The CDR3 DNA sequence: TGCGCCAGCAGCTTGATTCAGGGAAACACTGAAGCTTTCTTT. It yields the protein CASSLIQGNTEAFF.

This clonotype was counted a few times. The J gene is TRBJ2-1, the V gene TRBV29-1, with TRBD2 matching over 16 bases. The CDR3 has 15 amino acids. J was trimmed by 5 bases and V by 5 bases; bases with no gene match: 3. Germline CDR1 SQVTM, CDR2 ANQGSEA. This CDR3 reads CSVKGTSGRDNEQFF. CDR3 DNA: TGCAGCGTTAAAGGGACTAGCGGGAGGGACAATGAGCAGTTCTTC.

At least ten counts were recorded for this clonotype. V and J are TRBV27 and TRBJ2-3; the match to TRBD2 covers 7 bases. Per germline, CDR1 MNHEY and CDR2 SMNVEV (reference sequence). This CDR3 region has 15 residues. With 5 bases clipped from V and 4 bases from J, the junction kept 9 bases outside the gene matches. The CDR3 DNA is TGTGCCAGCAGTCTGGGACTACTAAGGGCAGATACGCAGTATTTT. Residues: CASSLGLLRADTQYF.

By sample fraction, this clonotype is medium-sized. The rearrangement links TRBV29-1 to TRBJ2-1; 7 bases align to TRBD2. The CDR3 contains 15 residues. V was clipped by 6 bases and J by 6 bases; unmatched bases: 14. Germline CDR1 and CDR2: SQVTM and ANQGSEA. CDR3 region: CSVHGGGSEFNEQFF. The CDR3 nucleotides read TGCAGCGTCCACGGCGGCGGGAGTGAGTTCAATGAGCAGTTCTTC.

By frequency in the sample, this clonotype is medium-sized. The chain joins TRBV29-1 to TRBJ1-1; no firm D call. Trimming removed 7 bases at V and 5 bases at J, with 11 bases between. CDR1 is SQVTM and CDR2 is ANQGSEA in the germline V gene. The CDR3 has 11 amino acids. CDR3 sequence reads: CSAWRETEAFF. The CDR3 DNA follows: TGCAGCGCGTGGAGGGAAACTGAAGCTTTCTTT.

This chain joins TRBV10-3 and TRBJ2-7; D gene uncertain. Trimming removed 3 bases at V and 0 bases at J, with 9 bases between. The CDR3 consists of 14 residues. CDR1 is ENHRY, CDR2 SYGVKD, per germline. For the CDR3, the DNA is TGTGCCATCAGTGAAGTTGTCCGCTCCTACGAGCAGTACTTC. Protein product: CAISEVVRSYEQYF.

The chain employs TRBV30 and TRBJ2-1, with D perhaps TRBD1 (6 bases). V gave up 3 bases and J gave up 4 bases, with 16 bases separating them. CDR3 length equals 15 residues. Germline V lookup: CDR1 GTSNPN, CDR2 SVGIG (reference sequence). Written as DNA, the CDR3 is TGTGCCTGGAGCCGTAGGGGGACACTTTACAATGAGCAGTTCTTC. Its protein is CAWSRRGTLYNEQFF.

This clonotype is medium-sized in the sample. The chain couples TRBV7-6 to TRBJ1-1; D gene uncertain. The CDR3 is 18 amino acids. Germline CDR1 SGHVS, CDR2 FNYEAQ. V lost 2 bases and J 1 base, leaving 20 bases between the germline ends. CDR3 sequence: CASSLLPPPGIGNTEAFF. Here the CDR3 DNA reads TGTGCCAGCAGCTTATTGCCCCCCCCAGGCATTGGGAACACTGAAGCTTTCTTT.

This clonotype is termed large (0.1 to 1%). DNA for the CDR3: TGTGCCAGCAGTTTCCGGGACGTCGCGTACTTC. Its translation: CASSFRDVAYF. The V call is TRBV2, the J call TRBJ2-7; D assignment may be TRBD1 or TRBD2 (5 bases each). Looked up from germline, CDR1 is SNHLY and CDR2 is FYNNEI. Deletions cut 5 bases from V and 12 bases from J, with 14 bases between. CDR3 length: 11 residues.

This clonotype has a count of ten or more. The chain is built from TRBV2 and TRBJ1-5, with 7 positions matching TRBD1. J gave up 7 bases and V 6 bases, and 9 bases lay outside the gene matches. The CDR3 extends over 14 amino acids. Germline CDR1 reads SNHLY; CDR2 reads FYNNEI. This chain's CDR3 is CASRLGSGGQPQHF. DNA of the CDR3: TGTGCCAGCAGGCTGGGGTCAGGGGGACAGCCCCAGCATTTT.

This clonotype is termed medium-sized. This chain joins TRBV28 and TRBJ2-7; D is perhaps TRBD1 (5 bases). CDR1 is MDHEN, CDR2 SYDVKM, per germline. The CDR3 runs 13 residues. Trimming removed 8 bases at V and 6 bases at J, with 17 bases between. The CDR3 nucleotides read TGTGCCAGCGCTCTAGACCTCCAGGGCGAGCAGTACTTC. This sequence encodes CASALDLQGEQYF.

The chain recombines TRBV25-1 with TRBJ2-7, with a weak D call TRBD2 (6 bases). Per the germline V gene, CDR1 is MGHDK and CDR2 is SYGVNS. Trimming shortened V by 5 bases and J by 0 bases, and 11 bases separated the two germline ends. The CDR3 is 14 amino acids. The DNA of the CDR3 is TGTGCCAGCAGTCGGCGGGAATCCTCCTACGAGCAGTACTTC. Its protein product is CASSRRESSYEQYF.

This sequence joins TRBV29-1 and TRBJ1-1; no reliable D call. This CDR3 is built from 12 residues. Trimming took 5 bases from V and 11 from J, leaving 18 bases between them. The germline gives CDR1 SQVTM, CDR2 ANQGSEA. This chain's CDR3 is CSVYLETPTAFF. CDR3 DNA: TGCAGCGTTTACCTGGAGACCCCTACTGCTTTCTTT.

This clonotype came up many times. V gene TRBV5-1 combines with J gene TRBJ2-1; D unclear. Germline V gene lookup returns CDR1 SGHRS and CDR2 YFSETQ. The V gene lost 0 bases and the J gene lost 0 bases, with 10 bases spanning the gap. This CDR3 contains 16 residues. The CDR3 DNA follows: TGCGCCAGCAGCTTGGGCAGCGACTTCTCCTACAATGAGCAGTTCTTC. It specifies CASSLGSDFSYNEQFF.

As DNA, the CDR3 is TGTGCCAGCAGTTCAATAGACAGGGTTAGTCTTAACGAGCAGTACTTC. Residues: CASSSIDRVSLNEQYF. The chain joins TRBV28 to TRBJ2-7; 7 bases line up with TRBD1. This CDR3 has 16 residues. CDR1 is MDHEN, CDR2 SYDVKM, per germline. Losses at the gene ends were 4 bases for V and 5 bases for J; bases not matched to a gene: 14.

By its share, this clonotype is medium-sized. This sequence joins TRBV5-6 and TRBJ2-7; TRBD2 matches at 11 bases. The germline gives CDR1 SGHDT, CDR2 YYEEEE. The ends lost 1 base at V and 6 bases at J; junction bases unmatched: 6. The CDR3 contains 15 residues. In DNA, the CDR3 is TGTGCCAGCAGCTTGTTGACTAGCGGGAAAAGCGAGCAGTACTTC. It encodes CASSLLTSGKSEQYF.

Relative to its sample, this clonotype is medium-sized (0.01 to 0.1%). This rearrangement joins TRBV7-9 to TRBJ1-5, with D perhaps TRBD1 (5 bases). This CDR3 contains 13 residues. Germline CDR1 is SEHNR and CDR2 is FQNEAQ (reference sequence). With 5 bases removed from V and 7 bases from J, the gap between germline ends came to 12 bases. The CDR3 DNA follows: TGTGCCAGCAGCGCGAATAGGGGCCAGCCCCAGCATTTT. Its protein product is CASSANRGQPQHF.

DNA for the CDR3: TGTGCCAGCAGCGGGACAGGGAACACCGGGGAGCTGTTTTTT. Translated, it gives CASSGTGNTGELFF. The chain uses TRBV6-1 and TRBJ2-2; 8 positions agree with TRBD1. Per germline, CDR1 MNHNS and CDR2 SASEGT. Unmatched junction bases numbered 1, after V lost 6 bases and J lost 1 base. There are 14 residues in the CDR3.

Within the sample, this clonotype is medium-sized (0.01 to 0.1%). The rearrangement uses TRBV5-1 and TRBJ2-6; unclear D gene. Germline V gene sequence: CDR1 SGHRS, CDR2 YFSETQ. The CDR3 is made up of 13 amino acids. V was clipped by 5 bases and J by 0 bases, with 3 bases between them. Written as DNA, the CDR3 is TGCGCCAGCAGGGACTCTGGGGCCAACGTCCTGACTTTC. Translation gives CASRDSGANVLTF. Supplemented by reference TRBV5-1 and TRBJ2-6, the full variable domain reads KAGVTQTPRYLIKTRGQQVTLSCSPISGHRSVSWYQQTPGQGLQFLFEYFSETQRNKGNFPGRFSGRQFSNSRSEMNVSTLELGDSALYLCASRDSGANVLTFGAGSRLTVL.

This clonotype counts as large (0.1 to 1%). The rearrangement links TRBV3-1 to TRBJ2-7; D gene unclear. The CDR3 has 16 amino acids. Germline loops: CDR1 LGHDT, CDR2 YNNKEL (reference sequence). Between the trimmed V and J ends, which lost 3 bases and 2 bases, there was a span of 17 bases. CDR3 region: CASSHRSGGGTYEQYF. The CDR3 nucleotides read TGTGCCAGCAGCCATCGTTCCGGCGGCGGCACCTACGAGCAGTACTTC.

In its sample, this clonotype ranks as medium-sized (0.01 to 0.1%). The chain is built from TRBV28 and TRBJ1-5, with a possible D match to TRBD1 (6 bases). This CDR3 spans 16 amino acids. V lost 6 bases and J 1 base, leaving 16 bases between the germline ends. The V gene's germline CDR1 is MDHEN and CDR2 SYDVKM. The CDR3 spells CASSLTGGSSNQPQHF. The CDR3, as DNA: TGTGCCAGCAGCCTCACCGGGGGCAGCAGCAATCAGCCCCAGCATTTT.

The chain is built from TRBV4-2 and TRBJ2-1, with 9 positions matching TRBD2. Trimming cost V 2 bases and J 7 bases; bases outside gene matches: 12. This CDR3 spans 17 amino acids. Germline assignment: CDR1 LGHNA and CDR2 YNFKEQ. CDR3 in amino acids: CASSQPAGGLPTNEQFF. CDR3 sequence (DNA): TGTGCCAGCAGCCAACCAGCGGGAGGCCTCCCTACGAATGAGCAGTTCTTC.

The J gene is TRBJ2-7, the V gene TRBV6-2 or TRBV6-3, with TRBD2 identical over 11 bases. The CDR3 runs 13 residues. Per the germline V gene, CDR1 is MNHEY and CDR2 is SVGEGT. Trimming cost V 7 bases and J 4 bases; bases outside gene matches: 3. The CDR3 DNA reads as TGTGCCAGCAAGTCTAGCGGGAGGTACGAGCAGTACTTC. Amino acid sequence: CASKSSGRYEQYF.

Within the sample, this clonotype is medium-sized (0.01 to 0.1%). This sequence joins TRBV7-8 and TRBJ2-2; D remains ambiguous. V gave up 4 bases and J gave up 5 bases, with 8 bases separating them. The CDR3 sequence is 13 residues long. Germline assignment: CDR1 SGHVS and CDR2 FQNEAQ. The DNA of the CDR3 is TGTGCCAGCAGCTCGAGACTGACCGGGGAGCTGTTTTTT. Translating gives CASSSRLTGELFF.

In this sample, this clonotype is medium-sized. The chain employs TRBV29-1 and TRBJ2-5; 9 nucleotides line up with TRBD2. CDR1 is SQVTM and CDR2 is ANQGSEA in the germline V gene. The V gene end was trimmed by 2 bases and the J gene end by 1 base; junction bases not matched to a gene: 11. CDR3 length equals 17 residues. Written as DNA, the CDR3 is TGCAGCGTTGAAAGACCCTATAGCGGGAGCGGCCAAGAGACCCAGTACTTC. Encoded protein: CSVERPYSGSGQETQYF.